This paragraph reports one T cell receptor (beta chain). The CDR3 totals 16 residues. The V gene end was trimmed by 0 bases and the J gene end by 4 bases; junction bases not matched to a gene: 2. CDR1 is ENHRY, CDR2 SYGVKD, per germline. The source of the sample is a study of blood T cell repertoires in COVID-19. About the research overall: PBMCs, B-cell-depleted T cells, or T cells were the source of the cDNA or gDNA that made up the material.

Sequencing used immunoSEQ multiplex PCR; TCRdb keeps in-frame clones, though not all of them. The data hold about 170,000 clones, with 84% observed a single time. The chain carries TRBV10-3 and TRBJ2-1; 11 nucleotides agree with TRBD2. The receptor comes from a man in his forties or fifties who had recovered from COVID-19. The source material was peripheral blood. CDR3 bases: TGTGCCATCAGTGAGTCGACTAGCGGGGTTTACAATGAGCAGTTCTTC. Its translation: CAISESTSGVYNEQFF.